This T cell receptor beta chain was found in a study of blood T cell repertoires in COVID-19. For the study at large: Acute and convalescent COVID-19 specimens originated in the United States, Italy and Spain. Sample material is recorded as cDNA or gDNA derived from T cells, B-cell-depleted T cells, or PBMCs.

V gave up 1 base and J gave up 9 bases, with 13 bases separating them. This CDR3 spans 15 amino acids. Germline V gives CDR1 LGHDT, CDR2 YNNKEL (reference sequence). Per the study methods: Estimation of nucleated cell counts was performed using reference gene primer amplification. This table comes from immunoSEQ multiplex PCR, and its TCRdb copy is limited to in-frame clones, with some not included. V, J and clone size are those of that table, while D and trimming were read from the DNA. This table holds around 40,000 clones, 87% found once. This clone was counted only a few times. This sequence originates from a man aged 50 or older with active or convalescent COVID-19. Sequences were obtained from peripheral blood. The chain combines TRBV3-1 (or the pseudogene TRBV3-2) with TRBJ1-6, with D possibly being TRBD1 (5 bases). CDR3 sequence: CASSQVPGSSSPLHF. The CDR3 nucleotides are TGTGCCAGCAGCCAAGTCCCAGGGTCGAGTTCACCCCTCCACTTT.